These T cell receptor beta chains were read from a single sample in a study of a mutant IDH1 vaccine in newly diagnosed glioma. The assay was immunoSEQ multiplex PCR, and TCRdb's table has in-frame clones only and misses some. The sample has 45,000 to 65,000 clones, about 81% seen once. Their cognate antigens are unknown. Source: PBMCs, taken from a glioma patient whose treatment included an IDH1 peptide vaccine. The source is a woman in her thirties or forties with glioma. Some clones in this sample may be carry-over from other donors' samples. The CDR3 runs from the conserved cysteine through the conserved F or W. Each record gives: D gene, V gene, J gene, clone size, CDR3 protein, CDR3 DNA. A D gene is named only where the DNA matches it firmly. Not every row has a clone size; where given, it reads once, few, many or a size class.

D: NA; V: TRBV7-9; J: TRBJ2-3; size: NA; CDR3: CASSLGRGARSDTQYF; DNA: TGTGCCAGCAGCTTAGGACGGGGGGCGCGGTCAGATACGCAGTATTTT
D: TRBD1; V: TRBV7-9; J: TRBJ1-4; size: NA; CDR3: CASSPPAGTGVEPRRKLFF; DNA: TGTGCCAGCAGCCCGCCGGCGGGGACAGGGGTAGAACCTCGACGAAAACTGTTTTTT
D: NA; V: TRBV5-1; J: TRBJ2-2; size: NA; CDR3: CASRGGSNTGELFF; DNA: TGCGCCAGCCGTGGGGGATCGAACACCGGGGAGCTGTTTTTT
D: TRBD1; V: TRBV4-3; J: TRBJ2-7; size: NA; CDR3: CASSQGAGTGRSEQYF; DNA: TGCGCCAGCAGCCAAGGGGCCGGGACAGGGAGATCCGAGCAGTACTTC
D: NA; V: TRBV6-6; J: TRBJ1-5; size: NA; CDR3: CASRSLLKGSNQPQHF; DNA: TGTGCCAGCAGGTCCCTTCTGAAGGGGAGCAATCAGCCCCAGCATTTT
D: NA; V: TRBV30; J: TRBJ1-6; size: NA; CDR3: CAWSVGRSSYNSPLHF; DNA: TGTGCCTGGAGTGTTGGCAGAAGCTCCTATAATTCACCCCTCCACTTT
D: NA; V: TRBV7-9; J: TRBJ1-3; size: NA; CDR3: CASSPRGHLPGNTIYF; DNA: TGTGCCAGCAGCCCCAGGGGACACCTACCTGGAAACACCATATATTTT
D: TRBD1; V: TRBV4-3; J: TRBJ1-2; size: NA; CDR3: CASSQERDRITDYGYTF; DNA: TGCGCCAGCAGCCAAGAGAGGGACAGGATCACTGACTATGGCTACACCTTC
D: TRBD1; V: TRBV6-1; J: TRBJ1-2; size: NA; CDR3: CASSEGAGGRYGYTF; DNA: TGTGCCAGCAGTGAAGGGGCAGGGGGCCGCTATGGCTACACCTTC
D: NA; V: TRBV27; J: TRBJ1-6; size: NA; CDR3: CASSLTGPNSPLHF; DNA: TGTGCCAGCAGTTTAACAGGGCCGAATTCACCCCTCCACTTT
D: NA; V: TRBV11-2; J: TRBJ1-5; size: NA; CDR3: CASSWTGRDQPQHF; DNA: TGTGCCAGCAGCTGGACGGGGAGGGATCAGCCCCAGCATTTT
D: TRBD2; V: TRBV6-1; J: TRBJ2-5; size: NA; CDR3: CASSPEGRGTETQYF; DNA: TGTGCCAGCTCCCCGGAAGGGCGGGGGACAGAGACCCAGTACTTC
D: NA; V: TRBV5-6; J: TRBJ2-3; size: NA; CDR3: CASSLTTGWPDTQYF; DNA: TGTGCCAGCAGCTTGACAACAGGGTGGCCAGATACGCAGTATTTT
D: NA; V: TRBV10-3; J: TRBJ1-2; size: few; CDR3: CAISDRDYGYTF; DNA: TGTGCCATCAGTGACAGGGACTATGGCTACACCTTC
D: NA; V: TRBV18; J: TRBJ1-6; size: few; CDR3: CASSPREGPSPLHF; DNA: TGTGCCAGCTCACCAAGAGAGGGACCTTCACCCCTCCACTTT
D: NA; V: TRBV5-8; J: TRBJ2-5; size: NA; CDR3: CASEFTGAETQYF; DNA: TGTGCCAGTGAGTTCACGGGGGCAGAGACCCAGTACTTC
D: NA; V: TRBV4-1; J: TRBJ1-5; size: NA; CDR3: CASRQAFLDSSNQPQHF; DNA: TGCGCCAGCAGACAAGCCTTCCTTGACAGTAGCAATCAGCCCCAGCATTTT
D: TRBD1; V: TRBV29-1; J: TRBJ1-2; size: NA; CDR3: CSVTGTVLGYTF; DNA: TGCAGCGTTACCGGGACAGTGCTTGGCTACACCTTC
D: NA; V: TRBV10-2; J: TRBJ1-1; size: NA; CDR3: CASSEWGGPNTEAFF; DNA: TGCGCCAGCAGTGAGTGGGGGGGGCCGAACACTGAAGCTTTCTTT
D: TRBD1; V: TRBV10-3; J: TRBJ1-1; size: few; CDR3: CAISGGQGGNTEAFF; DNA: TGTGCCATCAGTGGGGGACAGGGGGGGAACACTGAAGCTTTCTTT
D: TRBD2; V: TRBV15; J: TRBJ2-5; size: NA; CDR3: CATSRAGGNQYF; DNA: TGTGCCACCAGCAGAGCGGGGGGTAACCAGTACTTC
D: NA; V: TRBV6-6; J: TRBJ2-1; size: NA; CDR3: CASSYSGAPPYNEQFF; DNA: TGTGCCAGCAGTTACTCAGGTGCGCCTCCCTACAATGAGCAGTTCTTC